This T cell receptor (beta chain) was identified in a study of regulatory T cells in long-lasting Graves disease. General study results and limits: Persistent patients shared more public clonotypes (2,741) than new patients (about 930). TRBV28, TRBJ1-2 and TRBJ2-5 emerged as the favored segments in persistent disease.

As for time point: newly diagnosed GD, antithyroid drugs for less than 3 months. There was RNA extracted from PBMCs, and the TCR library was made from it. The CDR3 contains 14 residues. Germline loops: CDR1 LNHDA, CDR2 SQIVND (reference sequence). With 5 bases removed from V and 8 bases from J, the gap between germline ends came to 15 bases. This clonotype was seen many times. Its cognate antigen is unknown. In building TCR beta libraries, iRepertoire HTBI primers were used together with Arm-PCR of CDR3 regions. TCRdb re-derived calls from the multiplex PCR reads in MiXCR, one entry per CDR3 protein. The data show about half a million distinct CDR3 sequences, around 13% seen once. These same records also appear under a second study, on T cells in Graves' hyperthyroidism and ophthalmopathy.

Specimen: peripheral blood mononuclear cells (PBMCs), collected at new diagnosis, from a patient treated with antithyroid drugs. The chain joins TRBV19 to TRBJ1-4, with D possibly being TRBD1 (5 bases). The origin of this receptor is a woman aged 25-40 years with Graves disease. CDR3 DNA sequence: TGTGCCAGTAGTGTTCGGGGGTTGCGAGAAAAACTGTTTTTT. Residues: CASSVRGLREKLFF. The whole variable domain, filled in from reference TRBV19 and TRBJ1-4, reads DGGITQSPKYLFRKEGQNVTLSCEQNLNHDAMYWYRQDPGQGLRLIYYSQIVNDFQKGDIAEGYSVSREKKESFPLTVTSAQKNPTAFYLCASSVRGLREKLFFGSGTQLSVL.